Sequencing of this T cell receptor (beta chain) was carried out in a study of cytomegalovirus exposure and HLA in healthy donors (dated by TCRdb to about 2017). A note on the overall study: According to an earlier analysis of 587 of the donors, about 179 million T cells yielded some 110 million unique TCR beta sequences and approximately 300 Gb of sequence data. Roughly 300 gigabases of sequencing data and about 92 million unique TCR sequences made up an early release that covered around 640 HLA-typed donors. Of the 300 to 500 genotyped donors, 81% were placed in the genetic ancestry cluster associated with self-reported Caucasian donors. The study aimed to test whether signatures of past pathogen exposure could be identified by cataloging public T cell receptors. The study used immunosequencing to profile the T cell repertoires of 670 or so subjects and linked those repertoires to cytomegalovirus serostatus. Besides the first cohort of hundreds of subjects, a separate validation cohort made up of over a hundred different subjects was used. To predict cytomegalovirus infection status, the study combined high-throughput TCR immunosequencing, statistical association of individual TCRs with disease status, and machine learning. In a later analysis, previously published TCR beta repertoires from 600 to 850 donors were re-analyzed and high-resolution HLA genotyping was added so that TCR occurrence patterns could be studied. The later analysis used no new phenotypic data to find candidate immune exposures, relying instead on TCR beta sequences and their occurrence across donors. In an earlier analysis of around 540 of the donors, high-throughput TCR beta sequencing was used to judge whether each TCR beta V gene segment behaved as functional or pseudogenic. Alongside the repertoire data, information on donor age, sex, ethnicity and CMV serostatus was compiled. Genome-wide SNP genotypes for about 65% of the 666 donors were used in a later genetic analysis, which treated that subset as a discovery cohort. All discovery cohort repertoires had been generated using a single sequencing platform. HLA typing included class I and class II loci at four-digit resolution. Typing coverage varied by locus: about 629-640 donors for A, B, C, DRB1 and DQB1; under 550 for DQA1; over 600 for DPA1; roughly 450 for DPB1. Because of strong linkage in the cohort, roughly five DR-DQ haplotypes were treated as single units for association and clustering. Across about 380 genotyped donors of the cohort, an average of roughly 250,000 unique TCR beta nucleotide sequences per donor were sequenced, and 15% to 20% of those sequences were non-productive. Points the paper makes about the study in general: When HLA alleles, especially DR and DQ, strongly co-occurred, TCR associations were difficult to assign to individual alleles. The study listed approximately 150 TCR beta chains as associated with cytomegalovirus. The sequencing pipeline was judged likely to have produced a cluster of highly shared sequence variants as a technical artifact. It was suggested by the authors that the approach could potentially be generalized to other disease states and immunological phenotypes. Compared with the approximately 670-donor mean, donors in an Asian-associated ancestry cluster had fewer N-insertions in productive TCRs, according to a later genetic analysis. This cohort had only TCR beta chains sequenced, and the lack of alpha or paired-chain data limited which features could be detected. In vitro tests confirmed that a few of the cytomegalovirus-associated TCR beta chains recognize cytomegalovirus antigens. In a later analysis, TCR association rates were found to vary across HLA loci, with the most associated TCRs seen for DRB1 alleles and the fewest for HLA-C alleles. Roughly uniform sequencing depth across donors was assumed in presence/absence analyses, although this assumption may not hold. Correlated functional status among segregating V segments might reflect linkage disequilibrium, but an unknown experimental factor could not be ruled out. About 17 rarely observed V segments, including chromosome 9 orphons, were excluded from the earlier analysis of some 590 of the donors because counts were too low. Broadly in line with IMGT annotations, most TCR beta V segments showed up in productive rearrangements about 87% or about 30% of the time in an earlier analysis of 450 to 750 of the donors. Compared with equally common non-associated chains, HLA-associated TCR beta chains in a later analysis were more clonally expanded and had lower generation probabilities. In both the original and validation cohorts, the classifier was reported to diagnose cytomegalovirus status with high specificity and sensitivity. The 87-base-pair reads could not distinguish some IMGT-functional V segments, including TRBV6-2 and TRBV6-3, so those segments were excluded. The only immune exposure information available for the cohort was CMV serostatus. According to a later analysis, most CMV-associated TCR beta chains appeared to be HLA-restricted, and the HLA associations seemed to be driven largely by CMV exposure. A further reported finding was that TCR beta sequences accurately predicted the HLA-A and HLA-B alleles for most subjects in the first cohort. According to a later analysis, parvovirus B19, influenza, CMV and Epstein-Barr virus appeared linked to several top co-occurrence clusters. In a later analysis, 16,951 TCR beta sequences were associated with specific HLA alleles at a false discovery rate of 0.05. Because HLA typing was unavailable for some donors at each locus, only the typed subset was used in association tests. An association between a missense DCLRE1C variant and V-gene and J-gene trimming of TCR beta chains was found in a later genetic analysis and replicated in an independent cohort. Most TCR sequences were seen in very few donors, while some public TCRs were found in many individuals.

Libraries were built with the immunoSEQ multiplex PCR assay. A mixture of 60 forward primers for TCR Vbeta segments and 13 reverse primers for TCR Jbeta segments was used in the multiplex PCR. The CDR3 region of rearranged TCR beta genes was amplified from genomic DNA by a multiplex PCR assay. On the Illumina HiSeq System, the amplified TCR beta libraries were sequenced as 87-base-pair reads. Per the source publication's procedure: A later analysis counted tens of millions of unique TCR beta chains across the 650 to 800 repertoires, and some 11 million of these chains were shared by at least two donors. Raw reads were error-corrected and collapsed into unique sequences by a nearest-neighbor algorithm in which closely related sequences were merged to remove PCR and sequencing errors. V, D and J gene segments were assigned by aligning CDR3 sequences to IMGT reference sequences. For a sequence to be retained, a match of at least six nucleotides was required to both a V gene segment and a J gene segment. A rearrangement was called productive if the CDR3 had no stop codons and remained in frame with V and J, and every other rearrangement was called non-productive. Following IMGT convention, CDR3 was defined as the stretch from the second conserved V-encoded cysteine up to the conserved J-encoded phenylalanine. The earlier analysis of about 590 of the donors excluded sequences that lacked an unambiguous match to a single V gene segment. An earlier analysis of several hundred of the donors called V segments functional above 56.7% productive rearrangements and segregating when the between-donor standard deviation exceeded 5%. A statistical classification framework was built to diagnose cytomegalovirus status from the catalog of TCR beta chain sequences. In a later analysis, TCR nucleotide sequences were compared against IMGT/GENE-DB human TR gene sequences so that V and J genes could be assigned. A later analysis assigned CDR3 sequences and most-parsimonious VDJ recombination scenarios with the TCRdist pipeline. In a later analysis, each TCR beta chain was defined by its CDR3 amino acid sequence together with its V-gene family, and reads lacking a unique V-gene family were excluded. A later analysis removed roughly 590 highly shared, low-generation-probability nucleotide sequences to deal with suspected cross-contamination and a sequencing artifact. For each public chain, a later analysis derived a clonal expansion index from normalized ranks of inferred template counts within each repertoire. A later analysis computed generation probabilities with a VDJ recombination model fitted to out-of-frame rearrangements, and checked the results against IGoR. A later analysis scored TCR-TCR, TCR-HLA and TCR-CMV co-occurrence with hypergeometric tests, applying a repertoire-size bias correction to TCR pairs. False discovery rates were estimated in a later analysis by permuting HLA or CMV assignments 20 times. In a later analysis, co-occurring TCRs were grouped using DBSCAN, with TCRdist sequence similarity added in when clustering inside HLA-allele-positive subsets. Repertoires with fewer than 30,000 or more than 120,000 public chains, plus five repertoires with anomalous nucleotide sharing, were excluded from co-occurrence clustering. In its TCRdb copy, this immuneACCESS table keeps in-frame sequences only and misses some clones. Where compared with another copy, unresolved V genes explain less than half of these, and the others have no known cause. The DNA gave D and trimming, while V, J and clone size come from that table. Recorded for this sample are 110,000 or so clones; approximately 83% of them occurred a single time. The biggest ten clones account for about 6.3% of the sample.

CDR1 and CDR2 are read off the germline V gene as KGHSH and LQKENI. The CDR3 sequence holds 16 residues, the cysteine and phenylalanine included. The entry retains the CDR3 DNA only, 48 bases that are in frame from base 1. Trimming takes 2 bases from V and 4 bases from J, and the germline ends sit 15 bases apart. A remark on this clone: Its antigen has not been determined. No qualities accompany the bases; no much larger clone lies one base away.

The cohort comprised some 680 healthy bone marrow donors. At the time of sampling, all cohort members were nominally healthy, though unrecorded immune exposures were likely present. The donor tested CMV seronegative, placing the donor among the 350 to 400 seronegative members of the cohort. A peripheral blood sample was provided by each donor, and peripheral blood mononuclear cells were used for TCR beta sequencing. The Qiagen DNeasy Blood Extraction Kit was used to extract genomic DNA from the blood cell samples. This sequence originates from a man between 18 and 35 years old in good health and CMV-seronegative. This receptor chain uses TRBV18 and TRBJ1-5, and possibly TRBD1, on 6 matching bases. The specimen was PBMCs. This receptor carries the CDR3 CASSPSPDRRNQPQHF. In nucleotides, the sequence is TGTGCCAGCTCACCATCGCCAGACAGGCGTAATCAGCCCCAGCATTTT.